This TCR beta chain was found in a study of human T cells and chemical hapten exposure (dated by TCRdb to about 2021). Regarding the study in general: For sensitization, 2% DPC in acetone was applied to a 2 cm by 2 cm area of upper inner arm skin. Libraries were combined into a pool for sequencing, and differences in TCR yield between samples came mainly from small differences in library volumes within the pool. Weekly therapeutic DPC doses were additionally applied to the scalp of patients throughout the approximately 25-week study period. Blood was sampled from patients pre-sensitization (week 0) and at 2, 6 and about 24 weeks after DPC sensitization. Most of the patients in the cohort were female, and the cohort covered alopecia areata with under or over 50% scalp involvement, alopecia totalis and alopecia universalis. Peripheral blood TCR repertoire changes were tracked in vivo in alopecia patients during primary and secondary sensitization to the hapten diphenylcyclopropenone (DPC). Nearly 30 alopecia patients gave blood for TCR sequencing at one to four time points (pre-sensitization, 2, 6 and 24 weeks). Patch testing on the upper back used Finn chambers containing 0.01% DPC, with scoring done after 6 days according to International Contact Dermatitis Research Group standards. Broad study findings and their caveats: Alopecia, a presumed autoimmune disease, was present in all patients, so the immune response of the patients might differ from that of healthy individuals. After repeated subsampling, changes were observed in the strength of the expansion versus patch-test correlation and in the threshold at which the correlation became significant. Significantly more large CDR3 similarity clusters were formed by expanded TCRs than by pre-sensitization or healthy control sets, consistent with antigen-driven responses. DPC sensitization did not change the number of TCRs with a frequency above 1 in 1000, and there was no evidence of changes in global repertoire structure. Patch test score was positively correlated with the number of PT1 expanded TCRs, with significance at thresholds 8, 16 and 32 but not at 4.

The V end loses 5 bases and the J end loses 6 bases, and a stretch of 17 bases separates them. CDR1 and CDR2, looked up from the germline V gene, are MDHEN and SYDVKM. From the cysteine through the phenylalanine, the CDR3 covers 15 amino acids. The only DNA kept is the CDR3, 45 bases in frame from the first base. Libraries were prepared through RACE. For sequencing, a NextSeq 500 was employed. During library preparation, unique molecular identifiers were attached to individual cDNA molecules so that TCRs could be counted in a quantitative, reproducible way. Both TCR alpha and TCR beta chains were sequenced from each blood RNA sample. The authors' pipeline ran thus. The median number of TCRs per sample was over 95,000, ranging from about 20,000 to 750,000. The Decombinator software suite was used to annotate the V, J and CDR3 of the TCR reads. For the PS versus PT1 abundance plots, all samples were subsampled to the same number of TCRs (28,000). TCRs were defined as expanded if absent before sensitization and observed at least eight times at the 2-week time point. The raw public reads went through TCRdb reprocessing: fastp at Q25, MiXCR clone calling, in-frame beta chains kept. Every CDR3 protein is listed once, alongside the most common genes and DNA of its rows. TCRdb, rather than the study authors, made the V and J calls. The sample table lists around 380,000 distinct CDR3 sequences, around 4.8% of them with a count of one. Together, the top ten hold approximately 2.3% of the sample.

The intended sense of this specimen's time point label: patch test 1, 2 weeks after DPC sensitization. The intended sense of this specimen's treatment or condition label: therapeutic diphenylcyclopropenone sensitization with weekly scalp DPC. Blood at each patch-test visit was drawn before the patch test was applied. To be eligible, patients had to be aged 18 to 70, diagnosed with alopecia and judged suitable for DPC therapy, while pregnant patients were excluded. Total RNA was extracted from unfractionated whole blood that had been collected in Tempus Blood RNA tubes. This clonotype was seen many times. It has no known antigen specificity. The sample holds no much larger clone one base away, and base qualities are not on file.

Material: whole blood, obtained in connection with sensitization to the hapten diphenylcyclopropenone (DPC). The receptor chain draws on TRBV28 and TRBJ2-4; the D gene is unclear. The sequence was collected from a woman in her 50s with alopecia areata. Some clones in this sample may be carry-over from other donors' samples. The CDR3: CASSPSKGWGNIQYF. The DNA sequence follows: TGTGCCAGCAGTCCCTCCAAAGGTTGGGGAAACATTCAGTACTTC.